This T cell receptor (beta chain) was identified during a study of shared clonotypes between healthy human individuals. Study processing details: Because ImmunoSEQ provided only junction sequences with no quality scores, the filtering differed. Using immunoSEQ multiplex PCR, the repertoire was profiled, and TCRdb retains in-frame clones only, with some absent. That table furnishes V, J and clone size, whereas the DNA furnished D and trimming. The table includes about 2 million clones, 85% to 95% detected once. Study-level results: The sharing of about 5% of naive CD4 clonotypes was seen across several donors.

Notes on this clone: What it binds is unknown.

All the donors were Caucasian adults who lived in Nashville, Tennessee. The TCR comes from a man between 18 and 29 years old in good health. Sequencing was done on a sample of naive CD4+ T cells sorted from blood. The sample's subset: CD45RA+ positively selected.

CDR3 nucleotides: TGTGCCAGCAGCTTGGAAGGGGCCTCGAATTCACCCCTCCACTTT. Its translation: CASSLEGASNSPLHF. This chain joins TRBV5-4 and TRBJ1-6; maybe TRBD1 (5 bases). Trimming removed 0 bases from V and 7 bases from J, with 11 bases in between. The CDR3 is 15 residues long. Germline assignment: CDR1 SGHNT and CDR2 YYREEE (reference sequence).